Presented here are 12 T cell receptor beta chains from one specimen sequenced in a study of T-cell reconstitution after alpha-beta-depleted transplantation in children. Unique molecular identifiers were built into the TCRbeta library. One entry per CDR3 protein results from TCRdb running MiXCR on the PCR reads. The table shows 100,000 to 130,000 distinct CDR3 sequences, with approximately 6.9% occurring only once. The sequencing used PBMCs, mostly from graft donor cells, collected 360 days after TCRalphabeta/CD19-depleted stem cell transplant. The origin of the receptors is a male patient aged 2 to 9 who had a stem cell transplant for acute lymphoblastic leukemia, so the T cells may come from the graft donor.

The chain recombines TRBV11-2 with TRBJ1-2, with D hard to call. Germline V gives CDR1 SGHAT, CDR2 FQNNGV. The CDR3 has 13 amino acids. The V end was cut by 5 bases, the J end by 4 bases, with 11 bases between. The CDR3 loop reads CASSPGLLYGYTF. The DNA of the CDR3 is TGTGCCAGCAGCCCCGGGTTGCTCTATGGCTACACCTTC. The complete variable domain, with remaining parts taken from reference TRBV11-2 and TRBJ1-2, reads EAGVAQSPRYKIIEKRQSVAFWCNPISGHATLYWYQQILGQGPKLLIQFQNNGVVDDSQLPKDRFSAERLKGVDSTLKIQPAKLEDSAVYLCASSPGLLYGYTFGSGTRLTVV.

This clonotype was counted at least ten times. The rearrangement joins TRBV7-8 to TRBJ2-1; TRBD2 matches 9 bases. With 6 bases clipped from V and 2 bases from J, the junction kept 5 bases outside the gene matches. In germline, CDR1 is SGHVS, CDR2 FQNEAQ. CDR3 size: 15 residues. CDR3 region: CASRLSGSPYNEQFF. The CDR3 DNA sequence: TGTGCCAGCAGGCTTAGCGGGAGCCCCTACAATGAGCAGTTCTTC. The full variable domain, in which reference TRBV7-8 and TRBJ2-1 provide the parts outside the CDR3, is GAGVSQSPRYKVAKRGQDVALRCDPISGHVSLFWYQQALGQGPEFLTYFQNEAQLDKSGLPSDRFFAERPEGSVSTLKIQRTQQEDSAVYLCASRLSGSPYNEQFFGPGTRLTVL.

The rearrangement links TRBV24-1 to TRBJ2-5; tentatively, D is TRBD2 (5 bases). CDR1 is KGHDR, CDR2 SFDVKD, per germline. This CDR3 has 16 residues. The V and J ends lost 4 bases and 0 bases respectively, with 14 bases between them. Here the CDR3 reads CATSEGSLLYQETQYF. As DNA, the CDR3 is TGTGCCACCAGTGAGGGGAGTTTACTTTACCAAGAGACCCAGTACTTC.

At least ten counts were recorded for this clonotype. The CDR3 DNA follows: TGTGCCAGCAGCCGGTGGCGGGACACTGAAGCTTTCTTT. Its translation is CASSRWRDTEAFF. This chain links TRBV7-9 with TRBJ1-1; D is undetermined. CDR1 and CDR2 (germline): SEHNR, FQNEAQ (reference sequence). V was trimmed by 5 bases and J by 3 bases, leaving 10 bases between them. This CDR3 contains 13 residues.

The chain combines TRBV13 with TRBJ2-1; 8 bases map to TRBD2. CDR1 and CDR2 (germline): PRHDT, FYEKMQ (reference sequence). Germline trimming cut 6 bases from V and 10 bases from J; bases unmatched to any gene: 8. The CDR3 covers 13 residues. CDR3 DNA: TGTGCCAGCAGTACCGGACTAGCCAGCGAGCAGTTCTTC. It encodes CASSTGLASEQFF. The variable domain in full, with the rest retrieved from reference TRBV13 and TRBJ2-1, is AAGVIQSPRHLIKEKRETATLKCYPIPRHDTVYWYQQGPGQDPQFLISFYEKMQSDKGSIPDRFSAQQFSDYHSELNMSSLELGDSALYFCASSTGLASEQFFGPGTRLTVL.

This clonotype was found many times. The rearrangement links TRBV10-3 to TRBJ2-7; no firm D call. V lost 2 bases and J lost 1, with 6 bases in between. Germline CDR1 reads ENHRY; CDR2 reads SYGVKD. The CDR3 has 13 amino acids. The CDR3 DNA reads TGTGCCATCAGTGAGGCCCCTTCCTACGAGCAGTACTTC. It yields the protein CAISEAPSYEQYF.

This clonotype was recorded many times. The CDR3 DNA reads as TGTGCCAGCAGCCTCGGACTAGCGGGAGGTCGGGAGACCCAGTACTTC. Its translation is CASSLGLAGGRETQYF. V usage is TRBV2 and J usage is TRBJ2-5, with TRBD2 matching 14 bases. Trimming removed 6 bases from V and 5 bases from J; junction bases left unmatched: 8. Germline CDR1 and CDR2: SNHLY and FYNNEI. The CDR3 extends over 16 amino acids.

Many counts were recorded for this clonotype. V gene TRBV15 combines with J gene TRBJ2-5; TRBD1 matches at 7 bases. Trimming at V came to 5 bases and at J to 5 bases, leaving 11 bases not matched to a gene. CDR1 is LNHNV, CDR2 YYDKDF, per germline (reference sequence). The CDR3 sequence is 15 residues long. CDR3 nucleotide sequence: TGTGCCACCAGCCCTTCAGGCCGCAGGGGGGAGACCCAGTACTTC. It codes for CATSPSGRRGETQYF.

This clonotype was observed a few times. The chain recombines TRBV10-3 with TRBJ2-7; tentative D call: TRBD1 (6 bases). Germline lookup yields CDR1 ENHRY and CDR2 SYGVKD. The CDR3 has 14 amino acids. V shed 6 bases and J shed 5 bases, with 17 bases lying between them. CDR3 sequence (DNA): TGTGCCATCAGACCCCCAGGGGCCGGGGACGAGCAGTACTTC. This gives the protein CAIRPPGAGDEQYF.

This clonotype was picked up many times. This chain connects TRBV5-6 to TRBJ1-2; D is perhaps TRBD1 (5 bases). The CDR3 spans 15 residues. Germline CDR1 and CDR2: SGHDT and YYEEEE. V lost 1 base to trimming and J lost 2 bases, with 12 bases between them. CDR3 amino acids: CASSLRTDNNYGYTF. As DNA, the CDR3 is TGTGCCAGCAGCTTGAGGACGGACAACAACTATGGCTACACCTTC.

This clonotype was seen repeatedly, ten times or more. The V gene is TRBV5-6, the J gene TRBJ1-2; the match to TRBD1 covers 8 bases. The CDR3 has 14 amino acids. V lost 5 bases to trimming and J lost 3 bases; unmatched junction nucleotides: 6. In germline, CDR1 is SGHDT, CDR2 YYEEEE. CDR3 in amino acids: CASRPGQVHYGYTF. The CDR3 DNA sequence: TGTGCCAGCAGACCGGGACAGGTGCACTATGGCTACACCTTC.

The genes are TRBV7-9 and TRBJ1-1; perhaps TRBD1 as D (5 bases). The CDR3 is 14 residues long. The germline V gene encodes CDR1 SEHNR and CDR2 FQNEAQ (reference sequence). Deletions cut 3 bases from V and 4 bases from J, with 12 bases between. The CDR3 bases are TGTGCCAGCAGCTTGTTAGGGGCTTCCACTGAAGCTTTCTTT. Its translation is CASSLLGASTEAFF.